This T cell receptor beta chain was identified during a study of OX40 agonist ivuxolimab in advanced cancers. Study background: Mean age around 60 years, range about 23 to 79; roughly 80% male.

Profiling relied on immunoSEQ multiplex PCR, and the TCRdb table lists in-frame clones only, not all of them. The sample yields about 97,000 clones, 86% seen once. Exclusion applied to patients with autoimmune disease history or systemic immunosuppression. Per the germline V gene, CDR1 is MNHEY and CDR2 is SVGAGI. Germline trimming cut 6 bases from V and 3 bases from J; bases unmatched to any gene: 4. CDR3 size: 14 residues. This clonotype was obtained from an adult with an advanced solid tumor such as melanoma, head and neck, liver or kidney cancer. V and J are TRBV6-5 and TRBJ2-1; 8 bases match TRBD2. Specimen: CD4+ or CD8+ T cells sorted from blood, collected in a trial of the OX40 agonist ivuxolimab. In nucleotides, the CDR3 is TGTGCCAGCAGCCAGCGGGAGAGCTACAATGAGCAGTTCTTC. Translated, it gives CASSQRESYNEQFF.